This passage covers 8 T cell receptor beta chains from one sample sequenced in a study of Graves' ophthalmopathy and Graves' hyperthyroidism. Using RNA transcripts, the TCR beta CDR3 regions were amplified. First-round RT-PCR relied on HTBI primers, and a second-round multiplex PCR came next. MiXCR was run by TCRdb on the multiplex PCR reads, yielding one entry per CDR3 protein. The table shows roughly 1.1 million distinct CDR3 sequences, with less than 45% occurring only once. The sequenced material came from peripheral blood or thyroid tissue (not recorded which). The receptors originated from an adult man with Graves' hyperthyroidism.

This clonotype has only a few counts. The V call is TRBV5-1, the J call TRBJ1-2, with TRBD1 as a possible D gene (6 bases). Trimming took 5 bases from V and 4 from J, leaving 24 bases between them. The germline gives CDR1 SGHRS, CDR2 YFSETQ. The CDR3 length is 17 residues. CDR3 region: CASRPTGRTPSSYGYTF. The CDR3 nucleotides read TGCGCCAGCAGACCCACAGGGCGGACACCTTCTAGCTATGGCTACACCTTC.

This clonotype was found many times. V and J are TRBV10-3 and TRBJ2-2; 8 bases line up with TRBD2. The germline gives CDR1 ENHRY, CDR2 SYGVKD. The CDR3 extends over 14 amino acids. Trimming cost V 4 bases and J 8 bases; bases outside gene matches: 6. The DNA for the CDR3 is TGTGCCATCAGTGTTAGCGGGAAGGCAGGGGAGCTGTTTTTT. Its translation: CAISVSGKAGELFF.

This clonotype has at least ten counts. CDR3 coding DNA: TGCAGCGTTGAGTGGAGCTACGAGCAGTACTTC. Residues: CSVEWSYEQYF. This chain connects TRBV29-1 to TRBJ2-7; D uncertain. The germline V gene encodes CDR1 SQVTM and CDR2 ANQGSEA. V shed 3 bases and J shed 3 bases, with 6 bases lying between them. This CDR3 is 11 amino acids long.

At least ten counts were recorded for this clonotype. V is TRBV4-1 and J is TRBJ1-5, with D unclear. Per the germline V gene, CDR1 is MGHRA and CDR2 is YSYEKL. The CDR3 length is 15 residues. Trimming took off 4 bases at V and 5 bases at J, with 15 bases between the two ends. CDR3 nucleotides: TGCGCCAGCAGCCTTTGGACCGCGCCCCATCAGCCCCAGCATTTT. Amino acid sequence: CASSLWTAPHQPQHF.

This clonotype was picked up one time. This may arise from a read error, as a much more abundant clone is one base away. This chain connects TRBV7-4 to TRBJ2-2, with 9 bases aligning to TRBD2. Losses at the gene ends were 5 bases for V and 6 bases for J; bases not matched to a gene: 10. CDR1 is SGHVT and CDR2 is SQSDAQ in the germline V gene. CDR3 length: 16 amino acids. CDR3 in amino acids: CASSPRLAGKAGELFF. DNA of the CDR3: TGTGCCAGCAGCCCCCGGCTAGCGGGGAAGGCCGGGGAGCTGTTTTTT.

This clonotype was counted only a few times. CDR3 DNA: TGTGCCAGCAAAACCACCAGGGCCGGTCCTGAAGCTTTCTTT. Protein: CASKTTRAGPEAFF. The chain is built from TRBV6-6 and TRBJ1-1, with TRBD1 as a possible D gene (5 bases). The CDR3 has 14 residues. Germline lookup yields CDR1 MNHNY and CDR2 SVGAGI (reference sequence). V shed 7 bases and J shed 6 bases, with 18 bases lying between them.

The chain couples TRBV10-3 to TRBJ2-7; D remains ambiguous. The germline CDR1 and CDR2 sequences are ENHRY and SYGVKD. This CDR3 comprises 12 residues. Trimming left V 10 bases short and J 5 bases short, with 15 bases between. CDR3 nucleotides: TGTGCCACCCAAGCAGGAACGGACGAGCAGTACTTC. Residues: CATQAGTDEQYF.

This clonotype was picked up many times. The chain is built from TRBV25-1 and TRBJ1-6, with D uncertain. This CDR3 spans 13 amino acids. V was pared by 4 bases and J by 8 bases, with 9 bases between. Germline V gene lookup returns CDR1 MGHDK and CDR2 SYGVNS. The CDR3 nucleotides read TGTGCCAGCAGTGTAAATCGGTATTCACCCCTCCACTTT. Its translation is CASSVNRYSPLHF. Full variable domain (outside the CDR3, taken from reference TRBV25-1 and TRBJ1-6): EADIYQTPRYLVIGTGKKITLECSQTMGHDKMYWYQQDPGMELHLIHYSYGVNSTEKGDLSSESTVSRIRTEHFPLTLESARPSHTSQYLCASSVNRYSPLHFGNGTRLTVT.